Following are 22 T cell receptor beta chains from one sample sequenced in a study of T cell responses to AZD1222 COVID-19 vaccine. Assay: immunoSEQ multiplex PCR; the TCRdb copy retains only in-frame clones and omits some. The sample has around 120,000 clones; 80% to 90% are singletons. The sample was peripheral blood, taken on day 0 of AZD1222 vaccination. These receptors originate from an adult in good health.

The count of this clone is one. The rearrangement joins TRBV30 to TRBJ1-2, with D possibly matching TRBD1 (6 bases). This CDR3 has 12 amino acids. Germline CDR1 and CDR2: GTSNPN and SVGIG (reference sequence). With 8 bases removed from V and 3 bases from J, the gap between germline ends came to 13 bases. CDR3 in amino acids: CARGAGDYGYTF. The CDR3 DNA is TGTGCCCGGGGGGCAGGGGACTATGGCTACACCTTC. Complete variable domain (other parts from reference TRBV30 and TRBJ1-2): SQTIHQWPATLVQPVGSPLSLECTVEGTSNPNLYWYRQAAGRGLQLLFYSVGIGQISSEVPQNLSASRPQDRQFILSSKKLLLSDSGFYLCARGAGDYGYTFGSGTRLTVV.

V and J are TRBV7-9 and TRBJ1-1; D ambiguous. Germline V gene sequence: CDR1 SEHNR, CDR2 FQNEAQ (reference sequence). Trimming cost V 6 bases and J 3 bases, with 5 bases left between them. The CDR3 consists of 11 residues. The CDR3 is CASREDTEAFF. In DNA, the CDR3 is TGTGCCAGCAGAGAGGACACTGAAGCTTTCTTT.

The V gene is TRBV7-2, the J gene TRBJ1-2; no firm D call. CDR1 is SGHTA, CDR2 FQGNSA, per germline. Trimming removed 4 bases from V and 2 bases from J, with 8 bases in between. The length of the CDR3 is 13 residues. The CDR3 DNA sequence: TGTGCCAGCAGCTACACAGAAAACTATGGCTACACCTTC. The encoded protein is CASSYTENYGYTF.

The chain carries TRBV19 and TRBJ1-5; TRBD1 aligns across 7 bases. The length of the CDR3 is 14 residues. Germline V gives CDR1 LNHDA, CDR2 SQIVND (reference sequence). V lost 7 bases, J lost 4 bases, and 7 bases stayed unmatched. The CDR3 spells CASTWTGVNQPQHF. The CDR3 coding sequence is TGTGCCAGTACCTGGACAGGCGTTAATCAGCCCCAGCATTTT. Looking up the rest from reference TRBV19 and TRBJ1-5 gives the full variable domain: DGGITQSPKYLFRKEGQNVTLSCEQNLNHDAMYWYRQDPGQGLRLIYYSQIVNDFQKGDIAEGYSVSREKKESFPLTVTSAQKNPTAFYLCASTWTGVNQPQHFGDGTRLSIL.

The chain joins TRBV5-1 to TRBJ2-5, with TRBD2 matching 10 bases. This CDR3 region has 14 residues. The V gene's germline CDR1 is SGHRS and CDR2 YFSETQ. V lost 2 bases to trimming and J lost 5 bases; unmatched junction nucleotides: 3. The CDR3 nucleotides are TGCGCCAGCAGCTTAGCGGGAGGGCCGGAGACCCAGTACTTC. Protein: CASSLAGGPETQYF.

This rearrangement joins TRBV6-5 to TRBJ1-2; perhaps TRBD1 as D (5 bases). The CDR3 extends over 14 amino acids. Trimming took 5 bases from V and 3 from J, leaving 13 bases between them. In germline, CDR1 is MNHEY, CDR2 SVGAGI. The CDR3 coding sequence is TGTGCCAGCAGTCGGGACCCGGCAGACTATGGCTACACCTTC. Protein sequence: CASSRDPADYGYTF.

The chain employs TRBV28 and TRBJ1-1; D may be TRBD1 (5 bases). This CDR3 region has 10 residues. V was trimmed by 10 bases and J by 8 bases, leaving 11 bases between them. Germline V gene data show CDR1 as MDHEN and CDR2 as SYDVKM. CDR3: CATQGNEAFF. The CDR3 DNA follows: TGTGCCACGCAGGGAAACGAAGCTTTCTTT.

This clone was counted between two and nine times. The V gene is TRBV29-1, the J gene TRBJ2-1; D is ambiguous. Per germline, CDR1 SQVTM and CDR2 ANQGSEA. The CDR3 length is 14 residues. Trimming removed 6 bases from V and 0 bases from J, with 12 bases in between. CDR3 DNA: TGCAGCGTGGACGGCTTAAGCTCCTACAATGAGCAGTTCTTC. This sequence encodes CSVDGLSSYNEQFF.

CDR3 protein: CASSVGTRLSETQYF. The CDR3 DNA is TGTGCCAGCAGCGTAGGGACCCGCCTGTCGGAGACCCAGTACTTC. This chain joins TRBV9 and TRBJ2-5; D not certain. The V and J ends lost 0 bases and 5 bases respectively, with 14 bases between them. Germline CDR1 reads SGDLS; CDR2 reads YYNGEE. The CDR3 runs 15 residues.

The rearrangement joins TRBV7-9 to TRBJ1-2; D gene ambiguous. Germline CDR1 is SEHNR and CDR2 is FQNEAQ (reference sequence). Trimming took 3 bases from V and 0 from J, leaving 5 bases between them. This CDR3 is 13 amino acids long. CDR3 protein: CASSLQPNYGYTF. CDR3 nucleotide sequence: TGTGCCAGCAGCTTGCAACCTAACTATGGCTACACCTTC.

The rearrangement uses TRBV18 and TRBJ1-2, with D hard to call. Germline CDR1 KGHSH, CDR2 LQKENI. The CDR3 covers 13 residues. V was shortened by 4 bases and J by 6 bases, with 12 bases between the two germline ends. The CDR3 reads CASSLRVEDGYTF. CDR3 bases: TGTGCCAGCTCACTTAGGGTGGAGGATGGCTACACCTTC.

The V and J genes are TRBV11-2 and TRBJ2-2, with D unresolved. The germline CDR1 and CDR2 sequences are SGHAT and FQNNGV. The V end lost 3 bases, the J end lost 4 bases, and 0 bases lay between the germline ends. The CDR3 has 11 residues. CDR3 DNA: TGTGCCAGCAGCTTCACCGGGGAGCTGTTTTTT. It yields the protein CASSFTGELFF.

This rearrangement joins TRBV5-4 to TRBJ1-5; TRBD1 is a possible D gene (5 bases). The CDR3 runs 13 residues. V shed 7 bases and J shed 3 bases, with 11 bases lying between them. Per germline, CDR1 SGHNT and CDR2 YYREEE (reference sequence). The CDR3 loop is CASSGGNNQPQHF. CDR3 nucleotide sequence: TGTGCCAGCTCGGGGGGTAACAATCAGCCCCAGCATTTT.

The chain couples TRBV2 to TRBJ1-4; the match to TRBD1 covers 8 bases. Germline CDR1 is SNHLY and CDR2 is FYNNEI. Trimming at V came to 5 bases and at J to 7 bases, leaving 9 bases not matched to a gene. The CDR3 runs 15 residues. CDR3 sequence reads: CASSKSGGAGEKLFF. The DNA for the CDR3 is TGTGCCAGCAGTAAATCAGGGGGCGCAGGTGAAAAACTGTTTTTT. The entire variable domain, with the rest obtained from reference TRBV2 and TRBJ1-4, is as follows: EPEVTQTPSHQVTQMGQEVILRCVPISNHLYFYWYRQILGQKVEFLVSFYNNEISEKSEIFDDQFSVERPDGSNFTLKIRSTKLEDSAMYFCASSKSGGAGEKLFFGSGTQLSVL.

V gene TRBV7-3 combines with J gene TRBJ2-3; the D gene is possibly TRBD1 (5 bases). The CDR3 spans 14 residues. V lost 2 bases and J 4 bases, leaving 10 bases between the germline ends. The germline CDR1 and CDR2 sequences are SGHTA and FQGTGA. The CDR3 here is CASSLAGAPDTQYF. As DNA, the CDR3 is TGTGCCAGCAGCTTAGCTGGGGCCCCAGATACGCAGTATTTT.

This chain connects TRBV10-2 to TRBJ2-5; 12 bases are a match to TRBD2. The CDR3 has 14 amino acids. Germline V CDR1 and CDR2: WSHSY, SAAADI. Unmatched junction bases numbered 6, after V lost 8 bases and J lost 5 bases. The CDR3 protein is CASASLAGGETQYF. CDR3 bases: TGCGCCAGCGCTTCCCTAGCGGGGGGGGAGACCCAGTACTTC.

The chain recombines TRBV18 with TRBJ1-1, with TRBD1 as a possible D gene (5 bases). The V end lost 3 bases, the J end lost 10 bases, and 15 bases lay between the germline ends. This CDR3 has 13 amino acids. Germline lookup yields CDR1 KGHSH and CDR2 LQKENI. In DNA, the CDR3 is TGTGCCAGCTCACCCTCTACGGGGGTTACAGCTTTCTTT. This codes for CASSPSTGVTAFF.

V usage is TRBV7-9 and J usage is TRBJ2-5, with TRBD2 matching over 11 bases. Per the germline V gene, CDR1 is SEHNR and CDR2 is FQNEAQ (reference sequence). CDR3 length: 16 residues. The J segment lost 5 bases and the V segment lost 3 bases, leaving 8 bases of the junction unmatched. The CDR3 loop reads CASSFGLAGGWETQYF. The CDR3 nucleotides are TGTGCCAGCAGCTTCGGGCTAGCGGGAGGTTGGGAGACCCAGTACTTC.

CDR3 nucleotides: TGTGCCAGCAGCGTTGTCGACAGCACCTCCTCTGGAAACACCATATATTTT. It is translated as CASSVVDSTSSGNTIYF. The chain combines TRBV9 with TRBJ1-3, with D possibly being TRBD1 (5 bases). Germline V gene sequence: CDR1 SGDLS, CDR2 YYNGEE. The CDR3 contains 17 residues. V was cut by 2 bases and J by 0 bases, with 15 bases left in between.

The CDR3, as DNA: TGCGCCAGCAGCCCCGAGGGAAACCAGCCCCAGCATTTT. It codes for CASSPEGNQPQHF. This chain uses TRBV5-1 with TRBJ1-5, with no clear D. The V end lost 4 bases, the J end lost 7 bases, and 12 bases lay between the germline ends. The germline V gene has CDR1 SGHRS and CDR2 YFSETQ. The CDR3 is 13 amino acids.

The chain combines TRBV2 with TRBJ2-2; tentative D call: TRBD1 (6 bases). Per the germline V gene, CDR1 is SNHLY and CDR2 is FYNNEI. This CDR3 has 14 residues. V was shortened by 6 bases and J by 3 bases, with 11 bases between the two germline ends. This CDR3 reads CASRRDIYTGELFF. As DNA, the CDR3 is TGTGCCAGCAGAAGGGACATCTACACCGGGGAGCTGTTTTTT.

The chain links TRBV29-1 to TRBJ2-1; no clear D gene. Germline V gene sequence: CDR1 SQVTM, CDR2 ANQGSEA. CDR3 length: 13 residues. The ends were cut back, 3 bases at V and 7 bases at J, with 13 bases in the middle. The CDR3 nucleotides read TGCAGCGTTGACAGAGTGAAAGGTAATGAGCAGTTCTTC. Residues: CSVDRVKGNEQFF.